This T cell receptor (beta chain) was sequenced during a study of T cell repertoires in cytomegalovirus infection. Whole-study context: The public TCR beta signatures pointed to both CMV infection and matching HLA type.

This clonotype was picked up many times. The antigen is not known. Whole-study results and caveats: The cumulative frequency of public TCR beta families distinguished individuals who carried CMV together with the relevant HLA. Within the response measured ex vivo, HLA-C-restricted CMV-specific TCR beta clonotypes were dominant.

The CDR3 contains 17 residues. Germline CDR1 reads SGHVS; CDR2 reads FQNEAQ. V was pared by 2 bases and J by 2 bases, with 6 bases of the junction left unmatched. MiXCR was run by TCRdb on the reads, yielding one entry per CDR3 protein. The repertoire holds approximately 190,000 distinct CDR3 sequences, with roughly 9% as singletons. The chain carries TRBV7-8 and TRBJ2-2, with 9 positions matching TRBD2. The source material was PBMCs. This sequence originates from a human donor in good health (CMV status not recorded). Some clones in this sample may be carry-over from other donors' samples. The CDR3 DNA follows: TGTGCCAGCAGCTTACGGGGCGGGGGGGCCAACACCGGGGAGCTGTTTTTT. Residues: CASSLRGGGANTGELFF.